A single T cell receptor (beta chain) is shown here with its context. Repertoires were generated with immunoSEQ multiplex PCR, while TCRdb's copy carries only in-frame clones and drops some. The sample records 120,000 or so clones, more than 70% being singletons. The data derive from a study of T cell responses to AZD1222 COVID-19 vaccine. The starting material was peripheral blood, obtained 28 days after the second AZD1222 dose. The TCR sequence derives from an adult who received the AZD1222 COVID-19 vaccine.

CDR3 coding DNA: TGTGCCAGCAGCGCGGACAGGGTCTATGGCTACACCTTC. Protein product: CASSADRVYGYTF. This sequence joins TRBV7-9 and TRBJ1-2; 8 nucleotides align to TRBD1. Trimming took 5 bases from V and 4 from J; bases not matched to a gene: 3. Germline lookup yields CDR1 SEHNR and CDR2 FQNEAQ (reference sequence). The CDR3 covers 13 residues.